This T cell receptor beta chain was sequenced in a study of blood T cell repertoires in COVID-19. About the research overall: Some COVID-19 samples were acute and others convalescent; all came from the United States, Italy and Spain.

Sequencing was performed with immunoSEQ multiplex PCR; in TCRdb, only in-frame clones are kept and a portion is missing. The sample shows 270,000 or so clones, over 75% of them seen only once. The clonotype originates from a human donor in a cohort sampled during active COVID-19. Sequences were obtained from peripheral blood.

The CDR3 DNA is TGTGCCAGCAGCCAAGAAGGGGGCAATGAAAAACTGTTTTTT. Translated: CASSQEGGNEKLFF. The gene calls are TRBV4-2 and TRBJ1-4; 7 positions match TRBD1. This CDR3 is 14 amino acids long. CDR1 is LGHNA, CDR2 YNFKEQ, per germline. V lost 0 bases to trimming and J lost 5 bases; unmatched junction nucleotides: 0.